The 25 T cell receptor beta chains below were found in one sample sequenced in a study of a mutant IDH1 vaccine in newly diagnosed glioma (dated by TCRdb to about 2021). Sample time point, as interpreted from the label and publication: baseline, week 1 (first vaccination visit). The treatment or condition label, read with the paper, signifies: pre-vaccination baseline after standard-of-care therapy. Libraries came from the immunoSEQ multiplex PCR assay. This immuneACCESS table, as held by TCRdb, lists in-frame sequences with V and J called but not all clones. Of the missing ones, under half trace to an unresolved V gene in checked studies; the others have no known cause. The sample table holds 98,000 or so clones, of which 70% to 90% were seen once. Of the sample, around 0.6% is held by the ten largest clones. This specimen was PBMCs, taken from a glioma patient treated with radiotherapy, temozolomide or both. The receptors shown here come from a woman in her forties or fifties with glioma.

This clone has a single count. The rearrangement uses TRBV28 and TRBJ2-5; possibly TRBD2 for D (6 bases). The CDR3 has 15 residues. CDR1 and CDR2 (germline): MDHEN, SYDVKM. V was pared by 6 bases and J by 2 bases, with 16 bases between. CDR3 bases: TGTGCCAGCAGAGATACATTTGGGGGGCAAGAGACCCAGTACTTC. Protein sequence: CASRDTFGGQETQYF.

The CDR3 DNA is TGTGCCAGCAGCACCTTTTTGGGCGACTACACAGATACGCAGTATTTT. Translating gives CASSTFLGDYTDTQYF. The chain joins TRBV5-4 to TRBJ2-3; D might be TRBD2 (5 bases). Germline loops: CDR1 SGHNT, CDR2 YYREEE (reference sequence). Trimming stripped 4 bases from V and 2 bases from J, with 17 bases between. The CDR3 extends over 16 amino acids.

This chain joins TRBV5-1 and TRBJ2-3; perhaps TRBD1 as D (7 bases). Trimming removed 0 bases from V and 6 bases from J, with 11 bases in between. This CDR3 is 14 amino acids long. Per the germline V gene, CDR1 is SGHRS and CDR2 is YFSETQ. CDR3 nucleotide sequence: TGCGCCAGCAGCTTGGCGTCAGGGGGGGATACGCAGTATTTT. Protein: CASSLASGGDTQYF.

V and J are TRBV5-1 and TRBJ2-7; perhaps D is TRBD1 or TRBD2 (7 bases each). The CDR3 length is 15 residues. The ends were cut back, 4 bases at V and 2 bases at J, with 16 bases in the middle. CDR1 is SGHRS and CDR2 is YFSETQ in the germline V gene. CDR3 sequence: CASSPPGGVPYEQYF. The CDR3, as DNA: TGCGCCAGCAGCCCTCCAGGGGGGGTCCCCTACGAGCAGTACTTC.

The DNA for the CDR3 is TGTGCCAGCAGTTACGGGGCGGGACGGACAGATACGCAGTATTTT. It specifies CASSYGAGRTDTQYF. V is TRBV5-4 and J is TRBJ2-3; the D gene is possibly TRBD2 (6 bases). Trimming cost V 5 bases and J 3 bases, with 16 bases left between them. Germline V CDR1 and CDR2: SGHNT, YYREEE (reference sequence). The CDR3 covers 15 residues.

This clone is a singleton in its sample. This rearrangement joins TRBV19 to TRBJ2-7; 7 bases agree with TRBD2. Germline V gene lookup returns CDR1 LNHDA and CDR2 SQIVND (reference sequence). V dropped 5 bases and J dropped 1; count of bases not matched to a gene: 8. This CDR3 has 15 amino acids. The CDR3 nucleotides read TGTGCCAGTAGTGTAGGACTAGTCCTTTCCTACGAGCAGTACTTC. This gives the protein CASSVGLVLSYEQYF. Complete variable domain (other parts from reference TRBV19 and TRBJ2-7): DGGITQSPKYLFRKEGQNVTLSCEQNLNHDAMYWYRQDPGQGLRLIYYSQIVNDFQKGDIAEGYSVSREKKESFPLTVTSAQKNPTAFYLCASSVGLVLSYEQYFGPGTRLTVT.

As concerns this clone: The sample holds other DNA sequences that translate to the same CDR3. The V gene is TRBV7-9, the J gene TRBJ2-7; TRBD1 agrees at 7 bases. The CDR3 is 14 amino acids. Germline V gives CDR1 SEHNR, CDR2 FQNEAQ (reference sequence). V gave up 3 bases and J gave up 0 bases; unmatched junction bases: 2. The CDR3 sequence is CASSLGQSSYEQYF. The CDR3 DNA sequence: TGTGCCAGCAGCTTGGGACAGAGCTCCTACGAGCAGTACTTC.

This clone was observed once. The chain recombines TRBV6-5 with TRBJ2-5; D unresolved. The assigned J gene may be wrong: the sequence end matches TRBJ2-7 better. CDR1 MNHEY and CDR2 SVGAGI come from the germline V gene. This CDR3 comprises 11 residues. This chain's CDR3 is CASSNTYEQYF. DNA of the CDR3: TGTGCCAGCAGCAACACATACGAGCAGTACTTC.

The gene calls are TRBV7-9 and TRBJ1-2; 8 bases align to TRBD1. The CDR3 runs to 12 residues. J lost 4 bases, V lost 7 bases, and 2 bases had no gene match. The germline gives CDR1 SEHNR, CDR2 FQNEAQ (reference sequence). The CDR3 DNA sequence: TGTGCCAGCACCAGGGGGCCCTATGGCTACACCTTC. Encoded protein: CASTRGPYGYTF.

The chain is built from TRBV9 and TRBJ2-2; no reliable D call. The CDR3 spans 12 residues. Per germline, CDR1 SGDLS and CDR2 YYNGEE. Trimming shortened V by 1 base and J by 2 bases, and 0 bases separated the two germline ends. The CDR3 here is CASSVNTGELFF. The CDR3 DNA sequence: TGTGCCAGCAGCGTAAACACCGGGGAGCTGTTTTTT.

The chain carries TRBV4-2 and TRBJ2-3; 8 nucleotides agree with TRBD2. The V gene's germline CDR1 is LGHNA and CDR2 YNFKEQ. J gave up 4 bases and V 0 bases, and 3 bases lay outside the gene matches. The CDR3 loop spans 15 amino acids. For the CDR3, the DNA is TGTGCCAGCAGCCAAGATGAGCGGGAGTCAGATACGCAGTATTTT. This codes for CASSQDERESDTQYF.

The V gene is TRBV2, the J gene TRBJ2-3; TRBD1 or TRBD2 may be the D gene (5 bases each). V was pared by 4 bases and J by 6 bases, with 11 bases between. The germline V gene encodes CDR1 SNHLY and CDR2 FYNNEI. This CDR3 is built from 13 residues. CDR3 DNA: TGTGCCAGCAGTGCCGGGGCCCGGGATACGCAGTATTTT. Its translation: CASSAGARDTQYF.

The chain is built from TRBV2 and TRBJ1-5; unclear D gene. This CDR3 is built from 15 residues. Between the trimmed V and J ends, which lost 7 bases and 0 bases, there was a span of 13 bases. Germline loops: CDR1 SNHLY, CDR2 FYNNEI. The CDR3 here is CASKEWRDSNQPQHF. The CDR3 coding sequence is TGTGCCAGCAAAGAGTGGCGGGATAGCAATCAGCCCCAGCATTTT.

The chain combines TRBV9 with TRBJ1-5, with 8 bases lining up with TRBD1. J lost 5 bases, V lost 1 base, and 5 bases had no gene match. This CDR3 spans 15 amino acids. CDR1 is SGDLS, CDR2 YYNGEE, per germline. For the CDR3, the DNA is TGTGCCAGCAGCGTACAGGGGGCCGAAGATCAGCCCCAGCATTTT. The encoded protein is CASSVQGAEDQPQHF.

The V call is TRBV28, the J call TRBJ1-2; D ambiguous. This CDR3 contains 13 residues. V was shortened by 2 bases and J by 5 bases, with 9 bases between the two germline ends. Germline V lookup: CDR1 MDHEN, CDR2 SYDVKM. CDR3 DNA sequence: TGTGCCAGCAGTTTAATTACGGGGTATGGCTACACCTTC. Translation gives CASSLITGYGYTF.

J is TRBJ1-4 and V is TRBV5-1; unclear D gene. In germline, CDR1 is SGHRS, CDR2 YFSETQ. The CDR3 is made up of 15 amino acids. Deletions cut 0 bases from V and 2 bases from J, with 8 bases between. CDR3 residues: CASSLGALTNEKLFF. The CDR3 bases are TGCGCCAGCAGCTTGGGCGCCTTGACTAATGAAAAACTGTTTTTT.

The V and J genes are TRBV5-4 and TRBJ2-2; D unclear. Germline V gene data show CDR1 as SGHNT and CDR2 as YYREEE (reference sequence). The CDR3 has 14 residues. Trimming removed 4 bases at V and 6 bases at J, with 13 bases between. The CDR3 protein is CASSPDAGAGELFF. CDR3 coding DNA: TGTGCCAGCAGCCCGGACGCCGGCGCCGGGGAGCTGTTTTTT.

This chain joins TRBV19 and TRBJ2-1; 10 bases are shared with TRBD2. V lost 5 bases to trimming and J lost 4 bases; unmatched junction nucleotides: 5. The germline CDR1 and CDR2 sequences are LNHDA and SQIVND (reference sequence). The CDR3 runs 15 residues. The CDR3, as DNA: TGTGCCAGTAGTGTAGCGGGAGGATGGTACAATGAGCAGTTCTTC. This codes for CASSVAGGWYNEQFF.

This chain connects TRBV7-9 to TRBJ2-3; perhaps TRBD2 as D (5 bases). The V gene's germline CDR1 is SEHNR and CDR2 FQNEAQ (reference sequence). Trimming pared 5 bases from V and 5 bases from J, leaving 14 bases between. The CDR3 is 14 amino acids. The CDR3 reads CASSEASAGDTQYF. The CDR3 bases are TGTGCCAGCAGCGAGGCCTCGGCGGGAGATACGCAGTATTTT. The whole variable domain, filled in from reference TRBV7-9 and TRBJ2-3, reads DTGVSQNPRHKITKRGQNVTFRCDPISEHNRLYWYRQTLGQGPEFLTYFQNEAQLEKSRLLSDRFSAERPKGSFSTLEIQRTEQGDSAMYLCASSEASAGDTQYFGPGTRLTVL.

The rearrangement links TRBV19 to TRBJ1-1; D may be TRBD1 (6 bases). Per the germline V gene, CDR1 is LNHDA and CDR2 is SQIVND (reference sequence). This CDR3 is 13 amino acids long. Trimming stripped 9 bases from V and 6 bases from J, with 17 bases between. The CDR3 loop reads CASLDRRYAEAFF. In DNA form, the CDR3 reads TGTGCCAGCCTGGACAGAAGGTATGCTGAAGCTTTCTTT.

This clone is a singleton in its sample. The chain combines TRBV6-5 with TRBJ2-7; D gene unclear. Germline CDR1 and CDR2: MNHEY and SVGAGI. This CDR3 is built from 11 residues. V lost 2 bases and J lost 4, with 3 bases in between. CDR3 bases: TGTGCCAGCAGTTACCTATACGAGCAGTACTTC. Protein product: CASSYLYEQYF.

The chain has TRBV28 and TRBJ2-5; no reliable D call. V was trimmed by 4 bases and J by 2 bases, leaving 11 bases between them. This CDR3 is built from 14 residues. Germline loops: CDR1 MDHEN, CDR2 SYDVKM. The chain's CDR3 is CASSSPAGQETQYF. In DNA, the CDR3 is TGTGCCAGCAGTTCCCCGGCTGGTCAAGAGACCCAGTACTTC. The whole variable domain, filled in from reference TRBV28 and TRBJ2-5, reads DVKVTQSSRYLVKRTGEKVFLECVQDMDHENMFWYRQDPGLGLRLIYFSYDVKMKEKGDIPEGYSVSREKKERFSLILESASTNQTSMYLCASSSPAGQETQYFGPGTRLLVL.

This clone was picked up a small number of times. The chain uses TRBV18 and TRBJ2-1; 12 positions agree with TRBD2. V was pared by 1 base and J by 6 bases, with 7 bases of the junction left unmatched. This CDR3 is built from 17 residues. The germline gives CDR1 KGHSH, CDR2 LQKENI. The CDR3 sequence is CASSPRVGLAGPNEQFF. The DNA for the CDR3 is TGTGCCAGCTCACCACGGGTCGGACTAGCGGGACCCAATGAGCAGTTCTTC.

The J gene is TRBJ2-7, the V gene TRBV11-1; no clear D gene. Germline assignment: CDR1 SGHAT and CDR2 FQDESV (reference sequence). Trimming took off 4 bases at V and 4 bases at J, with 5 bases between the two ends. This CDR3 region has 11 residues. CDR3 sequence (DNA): TGTGCCAGCAGCTCCAGATACGAGCAGTACTTC. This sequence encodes CASSSRYEQYF.

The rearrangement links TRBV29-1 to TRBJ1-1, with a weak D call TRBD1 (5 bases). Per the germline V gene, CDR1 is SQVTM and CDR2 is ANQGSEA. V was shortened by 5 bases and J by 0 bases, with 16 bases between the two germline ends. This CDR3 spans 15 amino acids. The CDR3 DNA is TGCAGCGTTTCTGGGACGTCCACGATGAACACTGAAGCTTTCTTT. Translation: CSVSGTSTMNTEAFF.